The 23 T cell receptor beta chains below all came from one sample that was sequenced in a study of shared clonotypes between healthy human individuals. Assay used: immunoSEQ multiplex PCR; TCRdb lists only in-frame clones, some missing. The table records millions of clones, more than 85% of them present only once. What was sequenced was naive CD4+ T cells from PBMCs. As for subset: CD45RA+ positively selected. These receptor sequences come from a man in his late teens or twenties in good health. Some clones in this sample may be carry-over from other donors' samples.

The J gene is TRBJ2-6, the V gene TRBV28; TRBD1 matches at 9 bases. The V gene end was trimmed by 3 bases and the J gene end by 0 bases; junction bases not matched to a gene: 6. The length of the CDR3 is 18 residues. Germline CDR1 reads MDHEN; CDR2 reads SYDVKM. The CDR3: CASSFTRDRASGANVLTF. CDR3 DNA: TGTGCCAGCAGTTTTACCCGGGACAGGGCCTCTGGGGCCAACGTCCTGACTTTC. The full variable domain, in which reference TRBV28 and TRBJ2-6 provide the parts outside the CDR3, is DVKVTQSSRYLVKRTGEKVFLECVQDMDHENMFWYRQDPGLGLRLIYFSYDVKMKEKGDIPEGYSVSREKKERFSLILESASTNQTSMYLCASSFTRDRASGANVLTFGAGSRLTVL.

CDR3 nucleotide sequence: TGTGCCAGCAGTTTCATAGCGGGAGATACGCAGTATTTT. It codes for CASSFIAGDTQYF. The chain couples TRBV27 to TRBJ2-3; TRBD2 agrees at 7 bases. The CDR3 sequence is 13 residues long. The germline gives CDR1 MNHEY, CDR2 SMNVEV (reference sequence). J lost 5 bases, V lost 3 bases, and 2 bases had no gene match.

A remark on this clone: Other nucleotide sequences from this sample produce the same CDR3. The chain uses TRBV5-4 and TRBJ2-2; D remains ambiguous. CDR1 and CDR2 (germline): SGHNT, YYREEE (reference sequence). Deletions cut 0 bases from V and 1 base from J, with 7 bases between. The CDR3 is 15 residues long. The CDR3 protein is CASSLAVGNTGELFF. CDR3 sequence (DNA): TGTGCCAGCAGCTTGGCGGTCGGGAACACCGGGGAGCTGTTTTTT.

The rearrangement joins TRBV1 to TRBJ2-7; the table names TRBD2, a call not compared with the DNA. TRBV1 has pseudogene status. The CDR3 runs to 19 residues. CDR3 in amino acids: CTSSQLDGSLAGPSYEQYF. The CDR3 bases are TGCACCAGCAGCCAACTAGATGGGTCGCTAGCGGGACCATCCTACGAGCAGTACTTC.

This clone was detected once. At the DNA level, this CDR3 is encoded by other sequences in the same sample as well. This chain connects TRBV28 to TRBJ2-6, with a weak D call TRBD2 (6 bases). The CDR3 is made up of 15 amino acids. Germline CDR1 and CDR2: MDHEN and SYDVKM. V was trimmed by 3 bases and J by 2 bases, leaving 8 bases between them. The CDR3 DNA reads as TGTGCCAGCAGTTTTTCGGGGGCTGGGGCCAACGTCCTGACTTTC. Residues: CASSFSGAGANVLTF.

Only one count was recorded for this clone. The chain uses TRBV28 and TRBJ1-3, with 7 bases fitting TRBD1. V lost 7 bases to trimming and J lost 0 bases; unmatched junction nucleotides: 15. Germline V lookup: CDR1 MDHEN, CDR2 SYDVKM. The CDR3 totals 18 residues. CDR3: CASIKRDSLGGSGNTIYF. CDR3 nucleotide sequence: TGTGCCAGCATCAAAAGGGACAGTCTTGGGGGCTCTGGAAACACCATATATTTT. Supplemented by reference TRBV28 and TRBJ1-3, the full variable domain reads DVKVTQSSRYLVKRTGEKVFLECVQDMDHENMFWYRQDPGLGLRLIYFSYDVKMKEKGDIPEGYSVSREKKERFSLILESASTNQTSMYLCASIKRDSLGGSGNTIYFGEGSWLTVV.

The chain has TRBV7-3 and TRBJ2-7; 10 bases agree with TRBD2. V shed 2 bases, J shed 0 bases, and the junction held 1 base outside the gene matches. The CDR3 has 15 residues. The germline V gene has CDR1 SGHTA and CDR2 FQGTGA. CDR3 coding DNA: TGTGCCAGCAGCTTATGGACTAGCGGCTCCTACGAGCAGTACTTC. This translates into CASSLWTSGSYEQYF.

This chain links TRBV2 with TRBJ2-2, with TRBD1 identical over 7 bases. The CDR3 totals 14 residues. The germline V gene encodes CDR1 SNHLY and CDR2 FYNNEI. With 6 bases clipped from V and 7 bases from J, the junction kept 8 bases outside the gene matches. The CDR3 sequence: CASRFGTVRGELFF. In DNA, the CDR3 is TGTGCCAGCAGATTTGGGACAGTGCGCGGGGAGCTGTTTTTT.

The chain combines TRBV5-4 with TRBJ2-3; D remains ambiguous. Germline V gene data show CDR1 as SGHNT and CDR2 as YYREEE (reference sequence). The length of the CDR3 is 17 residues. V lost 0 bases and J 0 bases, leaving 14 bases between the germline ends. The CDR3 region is CASSLGVSPSSTDTQYF. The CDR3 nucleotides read TGTGCCAGCAGCTTGGGGGTCTCGCCTTCTAGCACAGATACGCAGTATTTT.

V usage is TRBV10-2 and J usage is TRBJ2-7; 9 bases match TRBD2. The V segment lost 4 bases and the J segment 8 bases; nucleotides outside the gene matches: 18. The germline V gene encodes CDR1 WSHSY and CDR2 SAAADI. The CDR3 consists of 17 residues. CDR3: CASSASSASGMRRQQYF. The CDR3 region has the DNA TGCGCCAGCAGTGCCTCGTCGGCTAGCGGGATGAGGCGGCAGCAGTACTTC.

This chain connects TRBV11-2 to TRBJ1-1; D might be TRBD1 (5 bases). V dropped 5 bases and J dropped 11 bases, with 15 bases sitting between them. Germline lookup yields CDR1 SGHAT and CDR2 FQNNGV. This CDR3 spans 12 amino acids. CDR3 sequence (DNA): TGTGCCAGCAGCCCCAGGGCGGGAGTCGCTTTCTTT. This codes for CASSPRAGVAFF.

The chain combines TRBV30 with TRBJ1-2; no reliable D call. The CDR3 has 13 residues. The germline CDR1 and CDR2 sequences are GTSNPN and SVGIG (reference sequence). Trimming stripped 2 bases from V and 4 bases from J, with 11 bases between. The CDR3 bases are TGTGCCTGGAGTCCCGAACGTATCTATGGCTACACCTTC. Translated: CAWSPERIYGYTF.

The CDR3 nucleotides are TGTGCCAGCAGCGGGACAGGCCTCTATAACACCATATATTTT. Translating it yields CASSGTGLYNTIYF. The gene calls are TRBV28 and TRBJ1-3; 8 bases fit TRBD1. Germline V gene data show CDR1 as MDHEN and CDR2 as SYDVKM. The CDR3 length is 14 residues. Trimming cost V 6 bases and J 7 bases; bases outside gene matches: 8. The full variable domain, its missing parts supplied by reference TRBV28 and TRBJ1-3, is DVKVTQSSRYLVKRTGEKVFLECVQDMDHENMFWYRQDPGLGLRLIYFSYDVKMKEKGDIPEGYSVSREKKERFSLILESASTNQTSMYLCASSGTGLYNTIYFGEGSWLTVV.

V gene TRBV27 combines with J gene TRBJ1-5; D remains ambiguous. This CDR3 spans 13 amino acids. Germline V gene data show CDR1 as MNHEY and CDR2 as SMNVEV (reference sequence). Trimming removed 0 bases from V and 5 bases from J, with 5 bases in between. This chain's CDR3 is CASSLSADQPQHF. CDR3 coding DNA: TGTGCCAGCAGTTTATCGGCGGATCAGCCCCAGCATTTT.

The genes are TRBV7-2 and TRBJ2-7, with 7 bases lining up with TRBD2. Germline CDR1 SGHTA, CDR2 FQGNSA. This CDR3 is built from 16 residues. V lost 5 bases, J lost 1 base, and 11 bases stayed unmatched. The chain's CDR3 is CASSPSLSSGSYEQYF. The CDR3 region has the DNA TGTGCCAGCAGCCCCTCGTTGTCTAGCGGTTCCTACGAGCAGTACTTC.

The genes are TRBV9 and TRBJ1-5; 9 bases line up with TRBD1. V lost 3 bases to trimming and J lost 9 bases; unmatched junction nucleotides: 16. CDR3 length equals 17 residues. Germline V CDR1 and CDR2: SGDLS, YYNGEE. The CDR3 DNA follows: TGTGCCAGCAGCGGAGCATTCCGGGACAGGGCGAATTGGCCCCAGCATTTT. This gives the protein CASSGAFRDRANWPQHF. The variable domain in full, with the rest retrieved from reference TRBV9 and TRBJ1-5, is DSGVTQTPKHLITATGQRVTLRCSPRSGDLSVYWYQQSLDQGLQFLIQYYNGEERAKGNILERFSAQQFPDLHSELNLSSLELGDSALYFCASSGAFRDRANWPQHFGDGTRLSIL.

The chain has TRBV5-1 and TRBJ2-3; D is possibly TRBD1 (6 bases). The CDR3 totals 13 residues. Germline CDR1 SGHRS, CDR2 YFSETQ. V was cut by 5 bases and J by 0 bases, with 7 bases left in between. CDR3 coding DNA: TGCGCCAGCAGGAGGGGGAGCACAGATACGCAGTATTTT. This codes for CASRRGSTDTQYF.

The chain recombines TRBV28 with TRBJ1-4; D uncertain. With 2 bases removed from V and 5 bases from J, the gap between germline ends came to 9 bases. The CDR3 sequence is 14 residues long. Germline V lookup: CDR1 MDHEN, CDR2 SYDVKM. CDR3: CASSLPPVNEKLFF. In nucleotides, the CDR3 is TGTGCCAGCAGTTTACCTCCCGTAAATGAAAAACTGTTTTTT.

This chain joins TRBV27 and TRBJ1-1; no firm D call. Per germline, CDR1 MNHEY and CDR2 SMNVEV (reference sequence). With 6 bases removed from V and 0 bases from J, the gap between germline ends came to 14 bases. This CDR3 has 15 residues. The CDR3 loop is CASSAQNPLNTEAFF. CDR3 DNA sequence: TGTGCCAGCAGCGCCCAAAACCCCCTGAACACTGAAGCTTTCTTT.

CDR3 in DNA: TGTGCCTGGAGCCAGGGGGCCCTGGATCAGCCCCAGCATTTT. Translated: CAWSQGALDQPQHF. V and J are TRBV30 and TRBJ1-5; TRBD1 agrees at 8 bases. The germline V gene encodes CDR1 GTSNPN and CDR2 SVGIG (reference sequence). Trimming at V came to 3 bases and at J to 5 bases, leaving 6 bases not matched to a gene. The CDR3 totals 14 residues.

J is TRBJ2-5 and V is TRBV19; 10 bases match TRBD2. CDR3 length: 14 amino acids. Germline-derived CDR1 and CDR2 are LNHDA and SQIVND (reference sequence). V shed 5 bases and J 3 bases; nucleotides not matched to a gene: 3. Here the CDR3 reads CASSLGLAEETQYF. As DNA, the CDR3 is TGTGCCAGTAGTCTCGGACTAGCGGAAGAGACCCAGTACTTC.

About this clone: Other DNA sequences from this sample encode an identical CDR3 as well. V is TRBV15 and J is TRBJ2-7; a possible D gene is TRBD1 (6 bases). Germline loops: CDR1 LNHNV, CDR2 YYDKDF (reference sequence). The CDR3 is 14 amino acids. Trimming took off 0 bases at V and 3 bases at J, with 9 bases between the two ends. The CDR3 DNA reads TGTGCCACCAGCAGAGATACAGGGAGCTACGAGCAGTACTTC. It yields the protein CATSRDTGSYEQYF.

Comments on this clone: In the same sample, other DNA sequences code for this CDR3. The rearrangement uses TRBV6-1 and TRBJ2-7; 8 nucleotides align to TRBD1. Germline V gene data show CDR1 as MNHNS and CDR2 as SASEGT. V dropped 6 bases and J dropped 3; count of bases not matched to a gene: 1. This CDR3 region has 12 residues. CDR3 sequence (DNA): TGTGCCAGCAGAACAGGGGGCTACGAGCAGTACTTC. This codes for CASRTGGYEQYF.